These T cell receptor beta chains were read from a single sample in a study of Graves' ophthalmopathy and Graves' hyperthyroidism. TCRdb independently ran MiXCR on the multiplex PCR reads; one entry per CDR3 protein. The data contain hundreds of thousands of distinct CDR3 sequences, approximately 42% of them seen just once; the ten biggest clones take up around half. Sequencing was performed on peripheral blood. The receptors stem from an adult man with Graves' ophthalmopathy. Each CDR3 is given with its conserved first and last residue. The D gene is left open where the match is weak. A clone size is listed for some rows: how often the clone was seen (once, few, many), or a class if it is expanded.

CDR3: CAISPRQGLNTEAFF; DNA: TGTGCCATCTCGCCAAGACAGGGCTTGAACACTGAAGCTTTCTTT; V: TRBV10-3; D: TRBD1; size: -; J: TRBJ1-1
CDR3: CASSPHNGQTEAFF; DNA: TGTGCCAGCAGCCCCCATAACGGACAGACTGAAGCTTTCTTT; V: TRBV7-8; D: -; size: -; J: TRBJ1-1
CDR3: CASSIGQGIYEQYF; DNA: TGTGCCAGTAGTATTGGACAGGGAATCTACGAGCAGTACTTC; V: TRBV19; D: TRBD1; size: -; J: TRBJ2-7
CDR3: CASRPDRGWSEAFF; DNA: TGTGCCAGCAGACCAGACAGGGGGTGGAGTGAAGCTTTCTTT; V: TRBV7-3; D: TRBD1; size: few; J: TRBJ1-1
CDR3: CASSLGTGGAETQYF; DNA: TGTGCCAGCAGCTTAGGGACAGGGGGCGCAGAGACCCAGTACTTC; V: TRBV7-3; D: TRBD1; size: -; J: TRBJ2-5
CDR3: CSVRSIRDYQKETQYF; DNA: TGCAGCGTCCGATCCATTCGGGACTACCAAAAAGAGACCCAGTACTTC; V: TRBV29-1; D: TRBD2; size: few; J: TRBJ2-5
CDR3: CASSLGGIGDTEAFF; DNA: TGTGCCAGCAGCTTGGGGGGGATCGGGGACACTGAAGCTTTCTTT; V: TRBV5-4; D: -; size: -; J: TRBJ1-1
CDR3: CSARARYRVDLIGQPQHF; DNA: TGCAGTGCTAGAGCGAGATACAGGGTGGACCTAATCGGTCAGCCCCAGCATTTT; V: TRBV20-1; D: -; size: once; J: TRBJ1-5
CDR3: CASGRSSGGLNTGELFF; DNA: TGTGCCAGCGGTAGATCTAGCGGGGGCCTGAACACCGGGGAGCTGTTTTTT; V: TRBV7-9; D: TRBD2; size: -; J: TRBJ2-2
CDR3: CARAGGYQETQYF; DNA: TGTGCCCGAGCGGGGGGATACCAAGAGACCCAGTACTTC; V: TRBV7-9; D: TRBD2; size: -; J: TRBJ2-5
CDR3: CASSPMGANVLTF; DNA: TGTGCCAGCAGCCCAATGGGGGCCAACGTCCTGACTTTC; V: TRBV11-2; D: -; size: few; J: TRBJ2-6
CDR3: CASSLGGIGSPLF; DNA: TGTGCCAGCAGCTTAGGGGGGATCGGGTCCCCCCTCTTC; V: TRBV7-3; D: -; size: few; J: TRBJ1-2
CDR3: CATSAADRPYEQYF; DNA: TGTGCCACCAGTGCCGCGGACAGGCCCTACGAGCAGTACTTC; V: TRBV24-1; D: TRBD1; size: few; J: TRBJ2-7
CDR3: CASSEVQRNEQFF; DNA: TGTGCCAGCAGTGAAGTTCAGCGCAATGAGCAGTTCTTC; V: TRBV2; D: -; size: -; J: TRBJ2-1
CDR3: CASSLALNAFF; DNA: TGTGCCAGCAGTTTAGCGCTGAACGCTTTCTTT; V: TRBV12-3/TRBV12-4; D: -; size: few; J: TRBJ1-1
CDR3: CASSFRQGTQYF; DNA: TGTGCCAGCAGCTTCCGCCAGGGGACCCAGTACTTC; V: TRBV5-5; D: -; size: -; J: TRBJ2-5
CDR3: CASSPRGGETQYF; DNA: TGTGCCAGCAGCCCCCGTGGGGGAGAGACCCAGTACTTC; V: TRBV7-2; D: -; size: -; J: TRBJ2-5
CDR3: CASWGDFF; DNA: TGTGCCAGCTGGGGGGACTTTTTC; V: TRBV28; D: -; size: -; J: TRBJ2-7
CDR3: CSVEDDRAALYTF; DNA: TGCAGCGTTGAAGACGACCGGGCAGCCCTCTACACCTTC; V: TRBV29-1; D: -; size: many; J: TRBJ1-2
CDR3: CASSLGDRGLPEAFF; DNA: TGTGCCAGCAGCTTAGGAGACAGGGGTTTACCTGAAGCTTTCTTT; V: TRBV7-2; D: TRBD1; size: -; J: TRBJ1-1
CDR3: CASSGSRTGGEGIFTEAFF; DNA: TGTGCCAGCAGTGGTTCAAGGACAGGGGGAGAAGGTATATTCACTGAAGCTTTCTTT; V: TRBV7-2; D: TRBD1; size: -; J: TRBJ1-1
CDR3: CASSLSGTSYEQYF; DNA: TGTGCCAGCAGCTTATCAGGAACTTCCTACGAGCAGTACTTC; V: TRBV7-3; D: -; size: few; J: TRBJ2-7
CDR3: CASSPRGESYGYTF; DNA: TGTGCCAGCAGCCCAAGAGGGGAGAGCTATGGCTACACCTTC; V: TRBV7-8; D: -; size: -; J: TRBJ1-2
CDR3: CAISAHPLSTYEQYF; DNA: TGTGCCATCAGTGCCCACCCTCTCTCCACGTACGAGCAGTACTTC; V: TRBV10-3; D: -; size: many; J: TRBJ2-7